The 17 T cell receptor beta chains below come from one sample, sequenced in a study of cytomegalovirus exposure and HLA in healthy donors. In the PCR, 60 Vbeta and 13 Jbeta primers were used. Some clones are missing from TCRdb's copy, which holds only in-frame ones; the method was immunoSEQ multiplex PCR. This specimen shows about 130,000 clones; the ten leading clones hold roughly 2%. Sequenced sample: PBMCs. Receptor source: a woman in her sixties in good health and CMV-seronegative.

The chain has TRBV6-1 and TRBJ1-1, with 7 bases fitting TRBD1. V was clipped by 7 bases and J by 11 bases; unmatched bases: 13. The CDR3 is 13 residues long. Germline CDR1 is MNHNS and CDR2 is SASEGT. The CDR3 region has the DNA TGTGCCAGCATTCGTGAACAGGGGAAGCGGGCTTTCTTT. This codes for CASIREQGKRAFF.

The V call is TRBV27, the J call TRBJ2-7; 7 bases match TRBD1. The CDR3 covers 14 residues. Trimming took 6 bases from V and 6 from J; bases not matched to a gene: 11. Germline values: CDR1 MNHEY, CDR2 SMNVEV (reference sequence). The CDR3 nucleotides read TGTGCCAGCAGAAAGACAGGGAGTCTGGTCGAGCAGTACTTC. It codes for CASRKTGSLVEQYF.

The chain carries TRBV4-1 and TRBJ1-4; no reliable D call. Germline V gene lookup returns CDR1 MGHRA and CDR2 YSYEKL. Trimming pared 3 bases from V and 0 bases from J, leaving 8 bases between. CDR3 size: 15 residues. CDR3 nucleotide sequence: TGCGCCAGCAGCCACGCACATTCAACTAATGAAAAACTGTTTTTT. It yields the protein CASSHAHSTNEKLFF.

This chain links TRBV28 with TRBJ2-7, with a weak D call TRBD2 (5 bases). Germline CDR1 MDHEN, CDR2 SYDVKM. CDR3 length equals 16 residues. Deletions cut 2 bases from V and 2 bases from J, with 16 bases between. The DNA of the CDR3 is TGTGCCAGCAGTTTAAACACATTGAGCGGTCCCTACGAGCAGTACTTC. Its protein is CASSLNTLSGPYEQYF.

V usage is TRBV7-3 and J usage is TRBJ2-1; 11 bases agree with TRBD2. The CDR3 is made up of 16 amino acids. Looked up from germline, CDR1 is SGHTA and CDR2 is FQGTGA. V lost 5 bases and J lost 7; bases outside the gene matches: 10. CDR3 bases: TGTGCCAGCAGCCCAATTAGCGGGAGGGCCGGGAATGAGCAGTTCTTC. Residues: CASSPISGRAGNEQFF.

This rearrangement joins TRBV6-1 to TRBJ1-1; D ambiguous. The CDR3 spans 13 residues. The V end was cut by 7 bases, the J end by 3 bases, with 12 bases between. From germline, CDR1 is MNHNS and CDR2 SASEGT. CDR3 protein: CASIWTGDTEAFF. In nucleotides, the CDR3 is TGTGCCAGCATTTGGACTGGAGACACTGAAGCTTTCTTT.

The chain uses TRBV21-1 and TRBJ2-7; the table's D call, TRBD2, was not checked against the DNA. TRBV21-1 is flagged as a pseudogene. The CDR3 length is 19 residues. The CDR3 DNA reads as TGTGCCAGCCGCTTCCCAGGAGTCGAGGGTTCCTATGGTTTCAACGAGCAGTACTTC. Protein sequence: CASRFPGVEGSYGFNEQYF.

V is TRBV21-1 and J is TRBJ1-2; TRBD1 reflects the table's D call only, with no check against the DNA. TRBV21-1 is assigned pseudogene status. The length of the CDR3 is 14 residues. This chain's CDR3 is CASSARDRGGGYTF. The DNA of the CDR3 is TGTGCCAGCAGCGCCCGGGACAGGGGCGGGGGCTACACCTTC.

The rearrangement joins TRBV5-6 to TRBJ2-1; 7 positions match TRBD2. Germline values: CDR1 SGHDT, CDR2 YYEEEE. CDR3 size: 16 residues. Unmatched junction bases numbered 12, after V lost 1 base and J lost 8 bases. CDR3 loop: CASSLYGLVLPHEQFF. The CDR3 nucleotides are TGTGCCAGCAGCTTGTATGGACTAGTACTCCCCCATGAGCAGTTCTTC.

The chain joins TRBV27 to TRBJ1-2, with 10 bases that match TRBD1. V gave up 5 bases and J gave up 6 bases; unmatched junction bases: 3. The CDR3 loop spans 13 amino acids. Looked up from germline, CDR1 is MNHEY and CDR2 is SMNVEV (reference sequence). The CDR3 DNA reads TGTGCCAGCAGTCTAGGGACAGGGGATGGCTACACCTTC. Translation gives CASSLGTGDGYTF.

This chain joins TRBV5-1 and TRBJ2-1, with TRBD2 matching over 14 bases. The CDR3 has 20 amino acids. Losses at the gene ends were 3 bases for V and 7 bases for J; bases not matched to a gene: 18. Germline values: CDR1 SGHRS, CDR2 YFSETQ. The CDR3 DNA reads as TGCGCCAGCAGCTATCGACTAGCGGGAGGGCCAAGTTTAGAAGGGAATGAGCAGTTCTTC. It yields the protein CASSYRLAGGPSLEGNEQFF.

The chain has TRBV2 and TRBJ1-5, with 8 nucleotides matching TRBD1. Germline-derived CDR1 and CDR2 are SNHLY and FYNNEI. The CDR3 totals 15 residues. The V gene end was trimmed by 2 bases and the J gene end by 5 bases; junction bases not matched to a gene: 5. CDR3 amino acids: CASSERSGGYQPQHF. CDR3 nucleotides: TGTGCCAGCAGTGAAAGGTCAGGGGGCTATCAGCCCCAGCATTTT.

V usage is TRBV19 and J usage is TRBJ2-1, with 9 positions matching TRBD1. CDR1 is LNHDA, CDR2 SQIVND, per germline (reference sequence). The CDR3 is 15 amino acids. V shed 3 bases and J 7 bases; nucleotides not matched to a gene: 7. The CDR3 DNA is TGTGCCAGTAGTATTTTGACAGGGGGATTAAATGAGCAGTTCTTC. It yields the protein CASSILTGGLNEQFF.

The rearrangement links TRBV6-4 to TRBJ1-5; tentatively, D is TRBD1 (6 bases). V lost 0 bases and J lost 4, with 22 bases in between. The CDR3 extends over 19 amino acids. Germline CDR1 is MRHNA and CDR2 is SNTAGT. The CDR3 bases are TGTGCCAGCAGTGACTCCGGAACTAACAGGGAGGGGACAAATCAGCCCCAGCATTTT. Encoded protein: CASSDSGTNREGTNQPQHF.

The rearrangement uses TRBV30 and TRBJ2-4; tentative D call: TRBD1 (5 bases). This CDR3 is built from 14 residues. Between the trimmed V and J ends, which lost 1 base and 0 bases, there was a span of 7 bases. Germline V gene sequence: CDR1 GTSNPN, CDR2 SVGIG (reference sequence). The CDR3 loop is CAWSADRAKNIQYF. The CDR3 DNA sequence: TGTGCCTGGAGTGCTGACAGAGCCAAAAACATTCAGTACTTC.

V is TRBV19 and J is TRBJ2-3; 8 bases are shared with TRBD2. CDR1 LNHDA and CDR2 SQIVND come from the germline V gene (reference sequence). The V segment lost 6 bases and the J segment 1 base; nucleotides outside the gene matches: 0. CDR3 length equals 13 residues. Written as DNA, the CDR3 is TGTGCCAGTAGGACTAGCGGCACAGATACGCAGTATTTT. Translation gives CASRTSGTDTQYF.

The V call is TRBV7-9, the J call TRBJ1-3; D gene uncertain. Germline V lookup: CDR1 SEHNR, CDR2 FQNEAQ (reference sequence). There are 14 residues in the CDR3. V lost 2 bases, J lost 0 bases, and 5 bases lay in between. The CDR3 DNA reads TGTGCCAGCAGCTTATCAATCTCTGGAAACACCATATATTTT. This codes for CASSLSISGNTIYF.